These T cell receptor beta chains were read from a single sample in a study of blood T cell repertoires in COVID-19. Here immunoSEQ multiplex PCR was the method, and the copy in TCRdb shows in-frame clones only, minus some. This sample has about 260,000 clones, with approximately 80% found just once. The sample taken for sequencing was peripheral blood. The receptors derive from a man in his 60s with acute or convalescent COVID-19. The CDR3 runs from the conserved cysteine through the conserved F or W. A D gene is named only where the DNA matches it firmly. Size is stated for part of the rows, as once, few or many counts, or as a class when the clone is expanded.

TRBD1 TRBJ2-3 TRBV6-4 15 many TGTGCCAGCAGTGCAGACAGGGGAAACACAGATACGCAGTATTTT CASSADRGNTDTQYF
. TRBJ2-3 TRBV5-6 15 . TGTGCCAGCAGCTCCCCCAGCAGGTTCACAGATACGCAGTATTTT CASSSPSRFTDTQYF
TRBD1 TRBJ2-7 TRBV5-3 14 . TGTGCCAGATCGAGAAGACAGGGGTCGAATGAGCAGTACTTC CARSRRQGSNEQYF
TRBD1 TRBJ2-5 TRBV27 16 . TGTGCCAGCAGTGCCGGGACAGGAGGAACCCAAGAGACCCAGTACTTC CASSAGTGGTQETQYF
. TRBJ1-4 TRBV2 15 . TGTGCCAGCAGTGGGGTCGCGGGGGTTAATGAAAAACTGTTTTTT CASSGVAGVNEKLFF
TRBD1 TRBJ2-5 TRBV28 12 . TGTGCCAGCAGCGACAGGGTAGTGACCCAGTACTTC CASSDRVVTQYF
. TRBJ2-7 TRBV5-3 12 . TGTGCCAGAAGCGCGAGCTCCTACGAGCAGTACTTC CARSASSYEQYF
TRBD1 TRBJ1-2 TRBV5-4 16 once TGTGCCAGCAGCTTGGGCGACAGGGGACAGGCCGATGGCTACACCTTC CASSLGDRGQADGYTF
TRBD1 TRBJ1-2 TRBV7-2 16 once TGTGCCAGCAGCTTAGACGGGACAGGTTATAACTATGGCTACACCTTC CASSLDGTGYNYGYTF
TRBD2 TRBJ2-7 TRBV7-2 16 few TGTGCCAGCAGCTTAGGAGGTAGCGGGACCCCCTACGAGCAGTACTTC CASSLGGSGTPYEQYF
TRBD1 TRBJ1-2 TRBV5-1 14 . TGCGCCAGCAGCCCGGGACAGGGGGAGGGCGGCTACACCTTC CASSPGQGEGGYTF
. TRBJ1-5 TRBV4-1 14 . TGCGCCAGCAGCCCAGGTGCCGGCAATCAGCCCCAGCATTTT CASSPGAGNQPQHF
. TRBJ2-1 TRBV7-9 16 . TGTGCCAGCAGGCTAGCGACAGGGTGGCCCTACAATGAGCAGTTCTTC CASRLATGWPYNEQFF
TRBD1 TRBJ1-5 TRBV7-9 15 . TGTGCCAGCAGCTTAGGGCCAGGGGGCATTCAGCCCCAGCATTTT CASSLGPGGIQPQHF
TRBD2 TRBJ2-2 TRBV5-1 20 . TGCGCCAGCAGCCACCCCCCGGGACTAGCGGGGATACCGAACACCGGGGAGCTGTTTTTT CASSHPPGLAGIPNTGELFF
. TRBJ2-2 TRBV7-8 16 . TGTGCCAGCAGCTTGCGTCAGGGGACGAACACCGGGGAGCTGTTTTTT CASSLRQGTNTGELFF
TRBD1 TRBJ1-1 TRBV5-1 19 . TGCGCCAGCAGCTTGAGGTCGGGACAGGGGTTCTCGTCGAACACTGAAGCTTTCTTT CASSLRSGQGFSSNTEAFF
TRBD1 TRBJ2-4 TRBV6-5 15 . TGTGCCAGCAGTTACTCAAACGACAGGGAAAACATTCAGTACTTC CASSYSNDRENIQYF
. TRBJ2-1 TRBV9 15 . TGTGCCAGCAGCGTAGGTCCGGGCTCCTACAATGAGCAGTTCTTC CASSVGPGSYNEQFF
. TRBJ2-5 TRBV10-2 15 once TGCGCCAGCAGGAACCTCCGGGACACCCAAGAGACCCAGTACTTC CASRNLRDTQETQYF
TRBD1 TRBJ1-2 TRBV5-1 15 . TGCGCCAGCAGCTTCATCGGGACAGGGCTCTATGGCTACACCTTC CASSFIGTGLYGYTF
TRBD2 TRBJ2-5 TRBV30 15 . TGTGCCTGGAGTGTAGTAGCGGGGCCACAAGAGACCCAGTACTTC CAWSVVAGPQETQYF
TRBD2 TRBJ2-3 TRBV7-9 18 few TGTGCCAGCAGCTTAGCGCAGGGGACTAGCGGGAGCACAGATACGCAGTATTTT CASSLAQGTSGSTDTQYF
TRBD1 TRBJ2-7 TRBV7-6 18 . TGTGCCAGCAGCTTAGCCTCGGGTTTCGGGACAGGGGACTACGAGCAGTACTTC CASSLASGFGTGDYEQYF
. TRBJ2-3 TRBV3-1/TRBV3-2 14 . TGTGCCAGCAGCCAAGGGGGGGACACAGATACGCAGTATTTT CASSQGGDTDTQYF
. TRBJ2-5 TRBV7-9 16 . TGTGCCAGCAGCTTAGTACGTCGGGGTCTTCAAGAGACCCAGTACTTC CASSLVRRGLQETQYF
. TRBJ1-4 TRBV25-1 13 . TGTGCCAGCAGTCCCCGTTTGGACACGAGACTGTTTTTT CASSPRLDTRLFF
TRBD1 TRBJ2-7 TRBV5-1 14 . TGCGCCAGCAGCCCGGGACAGGGAATATCAGGGCAGTACTTC CASSPGQGISGQYF
. TRBJ2-2 TRBV11-2 17 . TGTGCCAGCAGCTCCAGAAATCAGGGTTGGAGAGACGGGGAGCTGTTTTTT CASSSRNQGWRDGELFF
. TRBJ1-5 TRBV27 15 . TGTGCCAGCAGTTTAAGAAGGGGCAGCAATCAGCCCCAGCATTTT CASSLRRGSNQPQHF
. TRBJ2-1 TRBV3-1/TRBV3-2 14 . TGTGCCAGCAGCCCCCCGGCGGGAAGGAGTGAGCAGTTCTTC CASSPPAGRSEQFF
TRBD1 TRBJ1-1 TRBV5-1 17 . TGCGCCAGCAGCTTCCCCGAGGGCAGGGGGTGGAACACTGAAGCTTTCTTT CASSFPEGRGWNTEAFF
TRBD1 TRBJ2-7 TRBV9 13 . TGTGCCAGCAGCGGACAGGGTAGGAGGGAGCAGTACTTC CASSGQGRREQYF
. TRBJ2-1 TRBV2 13 . TGTGCCACCCAGGGAAGCTCCTACAATGAGCAGTTCTTC CATQGSSYNEQFF
. TRBJ1-1 TRBV28 15 . TGTGCCAGCAGCCCGGAGGGCCTACCTAACACTGAAGCTTTCTTT CASSPEGLPNTEAFF
. TRBJ1-5 TRBV9 14 . TGTGCCAGCAGCGCCCTTTCGGGGAATCAGCCCCAGCATTTT CASSALSGNQPQHF
. TRBJ2-1 TRBV7-9 17 . TGTGCCAGCAGCTTAAAAGGGGGAGAGGGTCCCTTTGGGCAGCAGTTCTTC CASSLKGGEGPFGQQFF
. TRBJ1-6 TRBV7-9 12 . TGTGCCAGCAGCTCCACATTTTCACCCCTCCACTTT CASSSTFSPLHF
TRBD2 TRBJ2-2 TRBV5-1 17 . TGCGCCAGCAGCTTGGCCTATGCTAGCGGGAGTACCGGGGAGCTGTTTTTT CASSLAYASGSTGELFF
. TRBJ1-5 TRBV2 13 . TGTGCCAGCAGGGGAGGACGGAATCAGCCCCAGCATTTT CASRGGRNQPQHF
. TRBJ2-7 TRBV7-2 15 . TGTGCCAGCAGCGTAACGGGAACGTATTGGAGAGGGCAGTACTTC CASSVTGTYWRGQYF